This paragraph reports one TCR beta chain. What it binds is unknown. Sequencing used cDNA as its template, made by extracting RNA and reverse transcribing it. Produced via immunoSEQ multiplex PCR; TCRdb's table is partial and in-frame only. This table has approximately 200,000 clones, approximately 56% appearing once. These data belong to a study of CD8+ T cells in alopecia areata. The overall study: Twice a day, 5 to 10 mg of oral tofacitinib was administered to treated patients. Study outcomes and limitations: Normal skin contains resident alphabeta T cells, and these are also sequenced in scalp samples. Association of baseline CD8+ expansion with response is uncertain owing to one nonresponder.

Germline CDR1 and CDR2: SEHNR and FQNEAQ (reference sequence). This CDR3 is built from 14 residues. V lost 2 bases and J lost 5, with 12 bases in between. Treatment indicated: oral pan-JAK inhibitor, 5-10 mg twice daily. Peripheral blood, together with lesional scalp punch biopsies, was collected from alopecia areata patients. The chain uses TRBV7-9 and TRBJ2-5; no clear D gene. The clonotype comes from a human donor with alopecia areata. This specimen consisted of CD4+ T cells sorted from blood, obtained at week 4, from a patient treated with tofacitinib. Here the CDR3 reads CASSLIVARETQYF. In DNA, the CDR3 is TGTGCCAGCAGCTTAATTGTGGCCCGGGAGACCCAGTACTTC.